The T cell receptor (beta chain) under discussion was sequenced for a study of immune heterogeneity within non-small cell lung tumors. Template material for each sample was around 630 ng of bulk tumor genomic DNA. Several spatially distant biopsies were obtained per primary tumor intraoperatively. Undergoing curative surgery were patients whose non-small cell lung cancer was untreated and newly diagnosed. CDR3 length: 15 amino acids. V was clipped by 6 bases and J by 6 bases, with 18 bases between them. Germline V lookup: CDR1 SGHTA, CDR2 FQGNSA. In a multiplex PCR, 32 V and 13 J primers amplified TCR beta CDR3. One entry per CDR3 protein, called by TCRdb with MiXCR from the multiplex PCR reads. This sample has 20,000 to 25,000 distinct CDR3 sequences, with less than 35% found just once.

This clonotype originated in a man aged 40-49 years with non-small cell lung cancer. Sequencing was done on a sample of lung tumor tissue. The chain couples TRBV7-2 to TRBJ2-1, with D uncertain. The CDR3 region is CASRREQASSNEQFF. CDR3 nucleotide sequence: TGTGCCAGCAGAAGAGAGCAGGCCTCCAGCAATGAGCAGTTCTTC.